These 20 T cell receptor beta chains were all obtained from the same sample, sequenced in a study of response to subunit inactivated influenza vaccine. Each CDR3 protein gets one entry after TCRdb re-called the RT-PCR reads with MiXCR. The sample yields 550,000 to 800,000 distinct CDR3 sequences, about 15% seen once. The specimen comprised PBMCs from blood, sampled 14 to 15 days before vaccination. The receptor set was obtained from a middle-aged man who received an inactivated influenza vaccine.

The chain recombines TRBV6-2 or TRBV6-3 with TRBJ1-1, with D perhaps matching TRBD1 (6 bases). Trimming left V 11 bases short and J 0 bases short, with 16 bases between. This CDR3 region has 14 residues. Per the germline V gene, CDR1 is MNHEY and CDR2 is SVGEGT. The DNA of the CDR3 is TGTGCCCCACTTTCAGGGGCGATGAACACTGAAGCTTTCTTT. Translating gives CAPLSGAMNTEAFF.

This rearrangement joins TRBV30 to TRBJ2-2; D unclear. Germline assignment: CDR1 GTSNPN and CDR2 SVGIG (reference sequence). CDR3 length equals 13 residues. V was cut by 1 base and J by 1 base, with 4 bases left in between. CDR3 sequence (DNA): TGTGCCTGGAGTGGGGTGAACACCGGGGAGCTGTTTTTT. Protein product: CAWSGVNTGELFF.

This sequence joins TRBV7-2 and TRBJ2-7, with 7 positions matching TRBD1. CDR3 length: 15 residues. Per the germline V gene, CDR1 is SGHTA and CDR2 is FQGNSA. V dropped 4 bases and J dropped 3; count of bases not matched to a gene: 9. This CDR3 reads CASSYGQASVYEQYF. For the CDR3, the DNA is TGTGCCAGCAGCTACGGACAGGCGTCCGTCTACGAGCAGTACTTC.

This clonotype appeared many times. The chain carries TRBV7-2 and TRBJ2-7, with TRBD1 as a possible D gene (5 bases). Germline assignment: CDR1 SGHTA and CDR2 FQGNSA. The V gene lost 3 bases and the J gene lost 3 bases, with 12 bases spanning the gap. The CDR3 contains 14 residues. The CDR3 sequence is CASSLDIFSYEQYF. For the CDR3, the DNA is TGTGCCAGCAGCTTGGACATATTCAGCTACGAGCAGTACTTC. Full variable domain (remainder filled in from reference TRBV7-2 and TRBJ2-7): GAGVSQSPSNKVTEKGKDVELRCDPISGHTALYWYRQSLGQGLEFLIYFQGNSAPDKSGLPSDRFSAERTGGSVSTLTIQRTQQEDSAVYLCASSLDIFSYEQYFGPGTRLTVT.

This clonotype was seen a few times. The chain employs TRBV7-2 and TRBJ2-7; 12 positions match TRBD2. Germline CDR1 SGHTA, CDR2 FQGNSA. Trimming at V came to 5 bases and at J to 7 bases, leaving 9 bases not matched to a gene. This CDR3 region has 15 residues. CDR3 in amino acids: CASSRSSGGAQEQYF. CDR3 bases: TGTGCCAGCAGCCGTTCTAGCGGGGGGGCTCAAGAGCAGTACTTC.

This clonotype occurred many times. The chain employs TRBV5-1 and TRBJ2-5, with TRBD1 matching 7 bases. V dropped 0 bases and J dropped 0; count of bases not matched to a gene: 2. Per the germline V gene, CDR1 is SGHRS and CDR2 is YFSETQ. This CDR3 is 15 amino acids long. For the CDR3, the DNA is TGCGCCAGCAGCTTGGGGACAGGTAACCAAGAGACCCAGTACTTC. It is translated as CASSLGTGNQETQYF.

This chain uses TRBV20-1 with TRBJ2-1, with TRBD2 matching 9 bases. With 5 bases clipped from V and 2 bases from J, the junction kept 4 bases outside the gene matches. The germline V gene has CDR1 DFQATT and CDR2 SNEGSKA (reference sequence). The length of the CDR3 is 14 residues. In DNA form, the CDR3 reads TGCAGTGCTGGTAGCGGGAGACCCTACAATGAGCAGTTCTTC. Protein sequence: CSAGSGRPYNEQFF.

This chain joins TRBV19 and TRBJ1-2; no firm D call. CDR1 is LNHDA and CDR2 is SQIVND in the germline V gene (reference sequence). The ends were cut back, 0 bases at V and 2 bases at J, with 16 bases in the middle. The CDR3 is made up of 17 amino acids. The CDR3 DNA sequence: TGTGCCAGTAGTATAGATGACCAGCCGCTTAGCAACTATGGCTACACCTTC. Translating gives CASSIDDQPLSNYGYTF.

The chain combines TRBV29-1 with TRBJ2-3, with D hard to call. The V gene lost 6 bases and the J gene lost 0 bases, with 10 bases spanning the gap. CDR1 and CDR2 from the germline V gene are SQVTM and ANQGSEA. This CDR3 has 13 residues. CDR3 in DNA: TGCAGCGTCGGGCCCCAAAGCACAGATACGCAGTATTTT. This gives the protein CSVGPQSTDTQYF.

The V gene is TRBV20-1, the J gene TRBJ1-2; the D gene is possibly TRBD1 (6 bases). V lost 6 bases to trimming and J lost 8 bases, with 16 bases between them. The CDR3 consists of 12 residues. Germline CDR1 reads DFQATT; CDR2 reads SNEGSKA (reference sequence). CDR3 DNA: TGCAGTGCCAAGACAGGAGACTTGGGCTACACCTTC. Translating it yields CSAKTGDLGYTF.

This clonotype appeared many times. V gene TRBV6-2 or TRBV6-3 combines with J gene TRBJ1-6; 7 nucleotides align to TRBD1. Germline values: CDR1 MNHEY, CDR2 SVGEGT. The V segment lost 6 bases and the J segment 10 bases; nucleotides outside the gene matches: 12. The CDR3 has 15 residues. The CDR3 reads CASSPLTGVRSPLHF. The CDR3 DNA reads as TGTGCCAGCAGCCCGCTAACAGGGGTAAGGTCACCCCTCCACTTT.

This clonotype has just a few counts. The chain recombines TRBV30 with TRBJ2-1; D call uncertain. The germline gives CDR1 GTSNPN, CDR2 SVGIG (reference sequence). V lost 4 bases and J 6 bases, leaving 13 bases between the germline ends. This CDR3 has 13 amino acids. CDR3 residues: CAWKDQPGNEQFF. CDR3 DNA: TGTGCCTGGAAGGACCAACCGGGCAATGAGCAGTTCTTC.

This clonotype was seen many times. The chain recombines TRBV12-3 or TRBV12-4 with TRBJ2-1, with 8 positions matching TRBD1. V was pared by 5 bases and J by 8 bases, with 8 bases of the junction left unmatched. The CDR3 totals 14 residues. The CDR3 region is CASSKTGGGYEQFF. The CDR3 nucleotides read TGTGCCAGCAGTAAAACAGGGGGTGGGTATGAGCAGTTCTTC.

This clonotype was seen more than once but under ten times. The chain employs TRBV10-3 and TRBJ2-5, with D uncertain. The V and J ends lost 4 bases and 2 bases respectively, with 8 bases between them. Germline values: CDR1 ENHRY, CDR2 SYGVKD. The CDR3 length is 13 residues. The CDR3 DNA reads as TGTGCCATCAGTGGGCACCAACAAGAGACCCAGTACTTC. Encoded protein: CAISGHQQETQYF.

The V gene is TRBV7-2, the J gene TRBJ1-2; possibly TRBD1 for D (6 bases). This CDR3 comprises 16 residues. Per the germline V gene, CDR1 is SGHTA and CDR2 is FQGNSA. The V end was cut by 1 base, the J end by 3 bases, with 15 bases between. CDR3 DNA: TGTGCCAGCAGCTTAGGCTACAGGGCGGGGGACTATGGCTACACCTTC. Its protein is CASSLGYRAGDYGYTF.

The V and J genes are TRBV5-1 and TRBJ1-4; D gene ambiguous. V lost 4 bases and J lost 0, with 10 bases in between. This CDR3 region has 15 residues. Germline V CDR1 and CDR2: SGHRS, YFSETQ. The CDR3 region is CASSPSAATNEKLFF. The CDR3 nucleotides read TGCGCCAGCAGCCCGTCGGCAGCAACTAATGAAAAACTGTTTTTT.

This clonotype was seen a handful of times. V gene TRBV29-1 combines with J gene TRBJ2-3, with 11 bases lining up with TRBD2. CDR1 and CDR2 from the germline V gene are SQVTM and ANQGSEA. J was trimmed by 1 base and V by 3 bases; bases with no gene match: 6. The length of the CDR3 is 16 residues. The CDR3 DNA reads TGCAGCGTTGAGCGAACACTAGCGGGGGGCACAGATACGCAGTATTTT. Its protein is CSVERTLAGGTDTQYF.

This clonotype has more than one count but fewer than ten. The chain recombines TRBV28 with TRBJ1-2; 7 bases are shared with TRBD1. V lost 8 bases and J lost 4; bases outside the gene matches: 10. This CDR3 spans 14 amino acids. Germline lookup yields CDR1 MDHEN and CDR2 SYDVKM. For the CDR3, the DNA is TGTGCCAGCTTGAAAGGACAGGCTGCCTATGGCTACACCTTC. Translation gives CASLKGQAAYGYTF.

This clonotype showed up just a few times. The chain carries TRBV20-1 and TRBJ2-5; D perhaps matches TRBD2 (5 bases). Trimming removed 0 bases at V and 0 bases at J, with 14 bases between. CDR1 and CDR2 from the germline V gene are DFQATT and SNEGSKA (reference sequence). There are 16 residues in the CDR3. As DNA, the CDR3 is TGCAGTGCTAGAGATATGCTAGCTCGGCACCAAGAGACCCAGTACTTC. Translating it yields CSARDMLARHQETQYF.

Details on this clonotype: A much larger clonotype is one base distant, so this may be a read error. This rearrangement joins TRBV6-1 to TRBJ2-1; TRBD1 aligns across 7 bases. Germline values: CDR1 MNHNS, CDR2 SASEGT. The V segment lost 7 bases and the J segment 5 bases; nucleotides outside the gene matches: 11. The CDR3 extends over 15 amino acids. CDR3 sequence reads: CASMNRGFTDNEQFF. The CDR3 coding sequence is TGTGCCAGCATGAACAGGGGATTCACCGACAATGAGCAGTTCTTC.